This T cell receptor (beta chain) was recovered during a study of control samples from healthy donors and cancer patients. Losses at the gene ends were 4 bases for V and 4 bases for J; bases not matched to a gene: 7. The CDR3 totals 16 residues. Germline CDR1 is SGHNT and CDR2 is YYREEE (reference sequence). This clone showed up just once. The data were produced by immunoSEQ multiplex PCR, yet TCRdb's version contains in-frame clones alone and is incomplete. Of 160,000 or so clones listed, over 90% are singletons. Sequencing was done on a sample of blood. The V gene is TRBV5-4, the J gene TRBJ2-5; TRBD2 matches 13 bases. The sequence was obtained from a man between 50 and 59 years old in good health. CDR3 loop: CASSGGLAGLRETQYF. Written as DNA, the CDR3 is TGTGCCAGCAGCGGGGGACTAGCGGGATTGAGAGAGACCCAGTACTTC.